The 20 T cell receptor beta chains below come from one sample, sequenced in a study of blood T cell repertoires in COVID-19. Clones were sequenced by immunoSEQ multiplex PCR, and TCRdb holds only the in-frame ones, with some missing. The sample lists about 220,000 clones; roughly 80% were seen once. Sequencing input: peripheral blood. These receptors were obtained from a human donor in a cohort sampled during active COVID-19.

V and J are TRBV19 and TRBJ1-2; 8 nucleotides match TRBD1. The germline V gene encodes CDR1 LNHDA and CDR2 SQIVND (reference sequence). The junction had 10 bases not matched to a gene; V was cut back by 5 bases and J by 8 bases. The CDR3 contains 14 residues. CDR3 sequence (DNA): TGTGCCAGTAGTCCCGACAGGGGAGTCCGGGGCTACACCTTC. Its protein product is CASSPDRGVRGYTF.

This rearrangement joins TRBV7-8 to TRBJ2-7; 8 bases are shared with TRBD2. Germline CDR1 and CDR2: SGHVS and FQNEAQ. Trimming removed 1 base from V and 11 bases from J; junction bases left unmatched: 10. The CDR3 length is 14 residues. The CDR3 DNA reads TGTGCCAGCAGCTTAGGGGAATTAGCGGGGAAGGAGTACTTC. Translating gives CASSLGELAGKEYF.

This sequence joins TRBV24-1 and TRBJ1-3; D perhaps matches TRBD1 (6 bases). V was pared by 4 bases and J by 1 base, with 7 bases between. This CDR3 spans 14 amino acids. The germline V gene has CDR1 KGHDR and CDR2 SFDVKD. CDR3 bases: TGTGCCACCAGTGAAGGGGGATCTGGAAACACCATATATTTT. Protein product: CATSEGGSGNTIYF.

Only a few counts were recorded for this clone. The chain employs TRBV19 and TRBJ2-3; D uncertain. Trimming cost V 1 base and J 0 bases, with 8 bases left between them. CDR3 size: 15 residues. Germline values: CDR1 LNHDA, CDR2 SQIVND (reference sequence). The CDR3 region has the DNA TGTGCCAGTAGTATAGGGGCAGCTAGCACAGATACGCAGTATTTT. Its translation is CASSIGAASTDTQYF.

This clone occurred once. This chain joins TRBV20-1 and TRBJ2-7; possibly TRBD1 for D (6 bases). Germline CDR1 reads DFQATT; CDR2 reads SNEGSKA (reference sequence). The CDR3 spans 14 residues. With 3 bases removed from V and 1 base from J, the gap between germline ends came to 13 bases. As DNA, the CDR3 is TGCAGTGCTAGTCAGGACAGCTTATCCTACGAGCAGTACTTC. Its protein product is CSASQDSLSYEQYF.

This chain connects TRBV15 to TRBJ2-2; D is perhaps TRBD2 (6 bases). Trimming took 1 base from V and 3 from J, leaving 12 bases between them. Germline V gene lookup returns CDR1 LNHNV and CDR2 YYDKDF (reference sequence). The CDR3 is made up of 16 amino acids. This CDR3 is CATSRGGSGYTGELFF. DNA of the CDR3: TGTGCCACCAGCAGAGGTGGTAGCGGCTACACCGGGGAGCTGTTTTTT.

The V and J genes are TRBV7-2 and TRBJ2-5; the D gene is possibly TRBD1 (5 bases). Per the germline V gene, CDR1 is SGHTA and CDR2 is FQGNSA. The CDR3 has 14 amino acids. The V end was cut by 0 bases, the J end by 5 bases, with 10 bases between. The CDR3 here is CASSLASGYETQYF. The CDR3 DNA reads TGTGCCAGCAGCTTAGCGTCAGGGTACGAGACCCAGTACTTC.

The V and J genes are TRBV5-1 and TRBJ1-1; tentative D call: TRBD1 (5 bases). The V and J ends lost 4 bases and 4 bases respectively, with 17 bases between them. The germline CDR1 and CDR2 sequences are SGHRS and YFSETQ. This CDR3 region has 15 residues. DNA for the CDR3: TGCGCCAGCAGCCCAAGGGAGGGGACGAGCACTGAAGCTTTCTTT. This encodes CASSPREGTSTEAFF.

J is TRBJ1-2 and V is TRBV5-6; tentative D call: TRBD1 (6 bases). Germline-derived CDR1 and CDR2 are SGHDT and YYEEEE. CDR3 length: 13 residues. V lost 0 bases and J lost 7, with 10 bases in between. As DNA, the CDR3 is TGTGCCAGCAGCTTGGTGGCAGGGGCTGGCTACACCTTC. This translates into CASSLVAGAGYTF.

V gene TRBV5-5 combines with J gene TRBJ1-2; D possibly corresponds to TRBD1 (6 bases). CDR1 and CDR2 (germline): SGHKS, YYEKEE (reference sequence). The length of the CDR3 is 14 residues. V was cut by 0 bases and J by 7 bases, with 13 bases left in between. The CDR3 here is CASSLGRGNSGYTF. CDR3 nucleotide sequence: TGTGCCAGCAGCTTGGGCAGGGGAAATAGTGGCTACACCTTC.

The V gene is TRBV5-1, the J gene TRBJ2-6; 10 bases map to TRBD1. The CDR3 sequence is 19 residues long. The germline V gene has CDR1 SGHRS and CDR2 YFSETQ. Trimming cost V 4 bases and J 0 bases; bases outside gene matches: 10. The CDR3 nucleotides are TGCGCCAGCAGCCACTGGACAGGGGGTTTGATCTCTGGGGCCAACGTCCTGACTTTC. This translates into CASSHWTGGLISGANVLTF.

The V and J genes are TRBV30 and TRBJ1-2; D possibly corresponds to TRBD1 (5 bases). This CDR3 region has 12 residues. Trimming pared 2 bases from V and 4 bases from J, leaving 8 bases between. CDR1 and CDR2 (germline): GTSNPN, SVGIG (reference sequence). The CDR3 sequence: CAWSSGFYGYTF. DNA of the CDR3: TGTGCCTGGAGTTCAGGGTTCTATGGCTACACCTTC.

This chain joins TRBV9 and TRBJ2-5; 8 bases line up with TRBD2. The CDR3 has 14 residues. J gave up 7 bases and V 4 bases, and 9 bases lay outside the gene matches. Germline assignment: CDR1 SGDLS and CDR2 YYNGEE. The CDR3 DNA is TGTGCCAGCAGCACTGGACTAGCCTCAGGGACCCAGTACTTC. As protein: CASSTGLASGTQYF.

The CDR3 protein is CASSFRQGYGGANVLTF. CDR3 nucleotide sequence: TGTGCCAGCAGCTTCCGACAGGGGTACGGTGGGGCCAACGTCCTGACTTTC. The chain uses TRBV7-3 and TRBJ2-6; 8 bases are shared with TRBD1. The germline gives CDR1 SGHTA, CDR2 FQGTGA. The CDR3 length is 17 residues. V lost 3 bases, J lost 3 bases, and 7 bases stayed unmatched. Filled out from reference TRBV7-3 and TRBJ2-6, the complete variable domain reads GAGVSQTPSNKVTEKGKYVELRCDPISGHTALYWYRQSLGQGPEFLIYFQGTGAADDSGLPNDRFFAVRPEGSVSTLKIQRTERGDSAVYLCASSFRQGYGGANVLTFGAGSRLTVL.

The CDR3 DNA reads as TGTGCCAGCAGTTACGGGGGGACTAGCGGGCCTCGACAGTTCTTC. It translates to CASSYGGTSGPRQFF. V usage is TRBV6-2 or TRBV6-3 and J usage is TRBJ2-1; 12 bases map to TRBD2. Germline-derived CDR1 and CDR2 are MNHEY and SVGEGT. Trimming cost V 2 bases and J 13 bases; bases outside gene matches: 9. The CDR3 has 15 amino acids.

The CDR3, as DNA: TGTGCCAGCAGCTCTACAGGGGGCGTCGAGCAGTACTTC. It encodes CASSSTGGVEQYF. The V gene is TRBV7-3, the J gene TRBJ2-7; 9 nucleotides align to TRBD1. The germline CDR1 and CDR2 sequences are SGHTA and FQGTGA. The V segment lost 4 bases and the J segment 6 bases; nucleotides outside the gene matches: 4. The CDR3 contains 13 residues.

In nucleotides, the CDR3 is TGTGCCAGCAGCTTAGGTCGCTGGAGCTCCTACGAGCAGTACTTC. Protein: CASSLGRWSSYEQYF. The chain links TRBV11-2 to TRBJ2-7; D uncertain. Trimming left V 1 base short and J 0 bases short, with 10 bases between. The CDR3 has 15 amino acids. Germline CDR1 and CDR2: SGHAT and FQNNGV.

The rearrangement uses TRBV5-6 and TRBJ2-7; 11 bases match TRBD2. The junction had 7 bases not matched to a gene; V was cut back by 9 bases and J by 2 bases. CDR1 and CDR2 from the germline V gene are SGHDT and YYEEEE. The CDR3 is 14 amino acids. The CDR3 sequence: CATGLAGYAYEQYF. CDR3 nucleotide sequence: TGTGCCACTGGACTAGCGGGCTACGCCTACGAGCAGTACTTC.

CDR3 nucleotide sequence: TGTGCCAGCAGTCTCCCCCGGTTGGACACTGAAGCTTTCTTT. Its translation is CASSLPRLDTEAFF. This chain links TRBV28 with TRBJ1-1; D unclear. Germline CDR1 reads MDHEN; CDR2 reads SYDVKM. Trimming left V 5 bases short and J 3 bases short, with 13 bases between. The length of the CDR3 is 14 residues.

CDR3 protein: CASSPGQFNYGYTF. CDR3 bases: TGTGCCAGCAGCCCGGGACAGTTCAACTATGGCTACACCTTC. The genes are TRBV7-9 and TRBJ1-2, with 7 bases lining up with TRBD1. The CDR3 has 14 amino acids. Losses at the gene ends were 5 bases for V and 2 bases for J; bases not matched to a gene: 5. CDR1 SEHNR and CDR2 FQNEAQ come from the germline V gene (reference sequence).